This T cell receptor (beta chain) was sequenced in a study of blood T cell repertoires in COVID-19. Overall study: Sites across the United States, Italy and Spain contributed samples from acute and convalescent COVID-19. The cDNA or gDNA used as material had been derived from T cells, B-cell-depleted T cells, or PBMCs.

Method: immunoSEQ multiplex PCR; TCRdb's copy keeps in-frame clones and lacks some. The sample contains just over 150,000 clones, approximately 90% of which appear only once. Those enrolled, adults aged about 18 to 89 years, came from around 24 US areas. Clinical history as reported by participants underpinned cohort assignment. This CDR3 is built from 14 residues. Germline CDR1 SGHDT, CDR2 YYEEEE. After removal of 1 base from V and 3 bases from J, the junction contained 3 bases not matched to a gene. The sequence was obtained from a woman aged 50 to 60 who had recovered from COVID-19. The chain employs TRBV5-6 and TRBJ1-1; 7 positions match TRBD1. The sample comprised PBMCs or T cells enriched from blood (not recorded which). This chain's CDR3 is CASSLLDRDTEAFF. In DNA form, the CDR3 reads TGTGCCAGCAGCTTGTTAGACAGGGACACTGAAGCTTTCTTT.